Listed below are T cell receptor beta chains from one sample, sequenced in a study of blood T cell repertoires in COVID-19. Clones were read by immunoSEQ multiplex PCR, and TCRdb kept only the in-frame ones, dropping some. This sample has 330,000 or so clones; over 70% occur once, and the top ten carry less than 5.5%. Source material: PBMCs or T cells enriched from blood (not recorded which). These receptor sequences come from a man aged 30 to 39 who had recovered from COVID-19. CDR3s include the opening cysteine and the closing phenylalanine or tryptophan. Fields, in order: clone size, V gene, J gene, D gene, CDR3 length, CDR3 DNA, CDR3 protein. The D gene is left open where the match is weak. Rows may omit the clone size; those that give it use once, few, many or a size class.

.	TRBV6-5	TRBJ2-3	.	15	TGTGCCAGCAGTAGAACAGGGATGGGCACAGATACGCAGTATTTT	CASSRTGMGTDTQYF
.	TRBV6-1	TRBJ2-2	.	16	TGTGCCAGCAGTGAAGGAACAGGGACGAACACCGGGGAGCTGTTTTTT	CASSEGTGTNTGELFF
.	TRBV24-1	TRBJ2-5	TRBD1	23	TGTGCCACCAGTGGTTTCCAAACTCAAACCGGGACAGGGGGGAGGTCAGCCCCCGAGACCCAGTACTTC	CATSGFQTQTGTGGRSAPETQYF
.	TRBV6-5	TRBJ1-2	.	15	TGTGCCAGCAGTTACTCGTTGGGGGCTCCGGATGGCTACACCTTC	CASSYSLGAPDGYTF
.	TRBV19	TRBJ1-2	.	17	TGTGCCAGTAAACAGTCAAGAGACAGGTGGGATAACTATGGCTACACCTTC	CASKQSRDRWDNYGYTF
.	TRBV28	TRBJ1-2	TRBD1	15	TGTGCCAGCAGTTCGGGACAGGGCTCCCTCTATGGCTACACCTTC	CASSSGQGSLYGYTF
once	TRBV2	TRBJ2-7	TRBD1	14	TGTGCCAGCAGTGTGGGACAGGGTCCCTACGAGCAGTACTTC	CASSVGQGPYEQYF
.	TRBV6-5	TRBJ1-1	TRBD1	15	TGTGCCAGCAGTTTTGGGACAGGGTTGGACACTGAAGCTTTCTTT	CASSFGTGLDTEAFF
.	TRBV7-9	TRBJ2-4	.	17	TGTGCCAGCAGCAGCGGTCCTTTGGGTCTAGCCAAAAACATTCAGTACTTC	CASSSGPLGLAKNIQYF
.	TRBV4-2	TRBJ2-1	TRBD2	17	TGTGCCAGCAGCCAAGAAATTGGCGGGGGGGCCGTTGATGAGCAGTTCTTC	CASSQEIGGGAVDEQFF
.	TRBV11-1	TRBJ2-5	TRBD1	16	TGTGCCAGCAGCAGCGACAGGGGGGGGTACCAAGAGACCCAGTACTTC	CASSSDRGGYQETQYF
.	TRBV7-2	TRBJ2-5	.	14	TGTGCCAGCACCCCAGGACTTCGGGGGGAGACCCAGTACTTC	CASTPGLRGETQYF
.	TRBV2	TRBJ1-2	.	14	TGTGCCAGCAGTGAAGGGGGCCGGAACTATGGCTACACCTTC	CASSEGGRNYGYTF